This is a list of T cell receptor beta chains from one sample in a study of cytomegalovirus exposure and HLA in healthy donors. Clones were read by immunoSEQ multiplex PCR, and TCRdb kept only the in-frame ones, dropping some. The sample has about 160,000 clones, about 72% seen once. Sequenced material: PBMCs. Every receptor here comes from a male donor in good health and CMV-seronegative. Each CDR3 is given with its conserved first and last residue. D genes are given only for firm matches. A row's size may be missing; if present it is once, few, many or a size class.

clone size	V gene	D gene	J gene	CDR3 DNA	CDR3 protein
NA	TRBV4-2	NA	TRBJ2-7	TGTGCCAGCAGCCAAGAGTACAACAGGGACTACGAGCAGTACTTC	CASSQEYNRDYEQYF
NA	TRBV10-3	NA	TRBJ1-4	TGTGCCATCAGTGCGGGTCGAGCGGAAAAACTGTTTTTT	CAISAGRAEKLFF
NA	TRBV6-5	NA	TRBJ2-7	TGTGCCAGCAGTTACGGGTGGAGGAACGGCTACGAGCAGTACTTC	CASSYGWRNGYEQYF
NA	TRBV28	NA	TRBJ1-6	TGTGCCAGCGGGGGGTCGAGCTCCTATAATTCACCCCTCCACTTT	CASGGSSSYNSPLHF
NA	TRBV19	TRBD2	TRBJ2-1	TGTGCCAGTAGTGCCCTCCTAGCGGGCCTATACAATGAGCAGTTCTTC	CASSALLAGLYNEQFF
few	TRBV2	TRBD1	TRBJ2-5	TGTGCCAGCAGGGACAGGGGGCAAGAGACCCAGTACTTC	CASRDRGQETQYF
NA	TRBV5-1	NA	TRBJ1-1	TGCGCCAGCAGCTTGGGGACTGAGTTATATAGAGCTTTCTTT	CASSLGTELYRAFF
NA	TRBV7-3	NA	TRBJ2-3	TGTGCCAGCAGCCTCGCAGGTGCAGATACGCAGTATTTT	CASSLAGADTQYF
NA	TRBV5-5	TRBD1	TRBJ1-1	TGTGCCAGCAGCTTGGCATTGGCAGGGGGCTTTTATGAAGCTTTCTTT	CASSLALAGGFYEAFF
NA	TRBV9	NA	TRBJ2-1	TGTGCCAGCAGCGTTCGGACAGCCTACAATGAGCAGTTCTTC	CASSVRTAYNEQFF
NA	TRBV5-4	NA	TRBJ2-3	TGTGCCAGCAGCTTTCAGGGAAGCACAGATACGCAGTATTTT	CASSFQGSTDTQYF
few	TRBV9	TRBD1	TRBJ2-2	TGTGCCAGCAGCTCACACCCGGGACAGGGGACCGGGGAGCTGTTTTTT	CASSSHPGQGTGELFF
NA	TRBV7-6	NA	TRBJ1-5	TGTGCCAGCAGCCAAGGGAGTGGGGCCCAGCATTTT	CASSQGSGAQHF
NA	TRBV4-1	TRBD2	TRBJ2-5	TGCGCCAGCAGCCAGGGAGGGAACAGCGAAGAGACCCAGTACTTC	CASSQGGNSEETQYF
NA	TRBV6-1	NA	TRBJ1-2	TGTGCCAGCAGTTCGGCGGACAGCCGTGGCTACACCTTC	CASSSADSRGYTF
few	TRBV19	TRBD1	TRBJ1-5	TGTGCCAGTGTGACAGGGAAGGATCAGCCCCAGCATTTT	CASVTGKDQPQHF
NA	TRBV5-8	TRBD2	TRBJ2-1	TGTGCCAGCTCGGGCCTGACTAGCGGGAGAGAGAATGAGCAGTTCTTC	CASSGLTSGRENEQFF
NA	TRBV9	TRBD1	TRBJ1-1	TGTGCCAGCAGCGTAGGGTCAGGGGGTGAAGCTTTCTTT	CASSVGSGGEAFF
NA	TRBV13	TRBD2	TRBJ2-7	TGTGCCAGCAGCTGGCGGGGGAGGGGCTCCTACGAGCAGTACTTC	CASSWRGRGSYEQYF
NA	TRBV5-1	NA	TRBJ2-1	TGCGCCAGCAGCACAGAGACAGGTATTTGGTTCTTC	CASSTETGIWFF
NA	TRBV7-9	NA	TRBJ1-2	TGTGCCAGCAGCCGGGACATCTGGGGCTACACCTTC	CASSRDIWGYTF
once	TRBV14	NA	TRBJ1-1	TGTGCCAGCAGTGATCCTGTCCACCCTGGTCTAACTGAAGCTTTCTTT	CASSDPVHPGLTEAFF
NA	TRBV6-4	NA	TRBJ1-5	TGTGCCAGCAAAACGACAGTCTATAGCAATCAGCCCCAGCATTTT	CASKTTVYSNQPQHF
NA	TRBV5-6	TRBD2	TRBJ2-7	TGTGCCAGCGCCGGGACTAGCGGGTTTAAGGGTAACTACGAGCAGTACTTC	CASAGTSGFKGNYEQYF
NA	TRBV5-1	NA	TRBJ1-1	TGCGCCAGCAGCTTGGATGGGGGTAACAGGGAGGCTTTCTTT	CASSLDGGNREAFF
NA	TRBV6-4	NA	TRBJ2-1	TGTGCCAGCAGTGTCGGGGTAGCGGTCAATGAGCAGTTCTTC	CASSVGVAVNEQFF
NA	TRBV21-1	NA	TRBJ2-1	TGTGCCAGCAGGGGTCAGGGGGACAATGAGCAGTTCTTC	CASRGQGDNEQFF
NA	TRBV9	TRBD2	TRBJ2-3	TGTGCCAGCAGCGTGGGCGGGGGGGGCAAAAATACGCAGTATTTT	CASSVGGGGKNTQYF
NA	TRBV6-6	NA	TRBJ1-5	TGTGCCAGCAGTTACTTAGGGCAGGGTGGCCAGCCCCAGCATTTT	CASSYLGQGGQPQHF
NA	TRBV2	TRBD1	TRBJ1-1	TGTGCCAGCAGCCCGACAGGGTGGACTGAAGCTTTCTTT	CASSPTGWTEAFF
NA	TRBV2	NA	TRBJ2-1	TGTGCCAGCAGCCAGAATGAGCAGTTCTTC	CASSQNEQFF
NA	TRBV7-2	TRBD1	TRBJ1-5	TGTGCCAGCAGCCTACCCACTGCAGGGGGTAGCAATCAGCCCCAGCATTTT	CASSLPTAGGSNQPQHF
once	TRBV7-9	NA	TRBJ1-1	TGTGCCAGCAGCTCCCTGGGGGGGCTAATCGCTGAAGCTTTCTTT	CASSSLGGLIAEAFF